These T cell receptor beta chains were read from a single sample in a study of cytomegalovirus exposure and HLA in healthy donors. Some clones are missing from TCRdb's copy, which holds only in-frame ones; the method was immunoSEQ multiplex PCR. The sample contains some 200,000 clones, about 80% of which appear only once. Specimen: PBMCs. All receptors derive from a woman aged 60-70 years in good health and CMV-seropositive. Each CDR3 is given with its conserved first and last residue. A D gene is named only where the DNA matches it firmly. Size values are once, few and many counts, or a class for expanded clones, and some rows have none.

j_call clone_size v_call d_call cdr3_aa cdr3_nt
TRBJ1-2 . TRBV6-1 . CASTPRGTYGYTF TGTGCCAGCACCCCGCGAGGGACTTATGGCTACACCTTC
TRBJ2-5 once TRBV29-1 . CSVEVFQETQYF TGCAGCGTTGAAGTATTCCAGGAGACCCAGTACTTC
TRBJ1-1 . TRBV4-2 . CASSQSGPVGADTEAFF TGTGCCAGCAGCCAGAGCGGCCCAGTGGGGGCGGACACTGAAGCTTTCTTT
TRBJ2-1 . TRBV7-9 . CSSSQTGIEQFF TGTTCCAGCAGCCAAACGGGGATTGAGCAGTTCTTC
TRBJ1-5 once TRBV5-1 . CASSFSGFDQPQHF TGCGCCAGCAGCTTTTCCGGGTTTGATCAGCCCCAGCATTTT
TRBJ2-7 . TRBV5-1 TRBD1 CASSLEGAPEQYF TGCGCCAGCAGCTTGGAGGGGGCTCCCGAGCAGTACTTC
TRBJ1-1 . TRBV10-2 . CASEGGASEAFF TGCGCCAGCGAGGGGGGGGCCTCTGAAGCTTTCTTT
TRBJ1-4 . TRBV7-8 . CASSLSRLATNEKLFF TGTGCCAGCAGCTTATCTAGACTTGCAACTAATGAAAAACTGTTTTTT
TRBJ1-3 few TRBV11-2 TRBD1 CASSLTGTGDGNTIYF TGTGCCAGCAGCTTAACCGGGACAGGGGATGGAAACACCATATATTTT
TRBJ1-2 . TRBV2 . CASRGYRVLRYGYTF TGTGCCAGCAGAGGGTACAGGGTACTACGCTATGGCTACACCTTC
TRBJ2-1 . TRBV11-2 . CASSLDSGPYNEQFF TGTGCCAGCAGCTTAGACAGCGGTCCTTACAATGAGCAGTTCTTC
TRBJ2-7 . TRBV9 TRBD2 CASSVSSSGLYEQYF TGTGCCAGCAGCGTCAGTTCTAGCGGACTCTACGAGCAGTACTTC
TRBJ1-2 . TRBV6-1 TRBD1 CASSGTGIYGYTF TGTGCCAGTTCCGGGACAGGGATCTATGGCTACACCTTC
TRBJ2-7 once TRBV4-3 . CASSQDVQYYEQYF TGCGCCAGCAGCCAAGATGTCCAGTACTACGAGCAGTACTTC
TRBJ2-7 few TRBV4-1 . CASSSRDWSRNEQYF TGCGCCAGCAGCTCGAGGGACTGGTCAAGGAACGAGCAGTACTTC
TRBJ2-5 . TRBV9 . CASSVGSRGETQYF TGTGCCAGCAGCGTAGGAAGCAGGGGAGAGACCCAGTACTTC
TRBJ1-1 . TRBV28 . CASIFRGGDTEAFF TGTGCCAGCATCTTTAGGGGTGGGGACACTGAAGCTTTCTTT
TRBJ1-1 . TRBV7-2 . CASSRGNTEAFF TGTGCCAGCAGCAGGGGGAATACTGAAGCTTTCTTT
TRBJ1-2 . TRBV5-1 . CASSPWGGDPSSGYTF TGCGCCAGCAGCCCGTGGGGCGGGGATCCGAGTTCTGGCTACACCTTC
TRBJ2-2 . TRBV29-1 TRBD2 CSVHQRLAGGPGTGELFF TGCAGCGTTCACCAGAGACTAGCGGGAGGGCCAGGCACCGGGGAGCTGTTTTTT
TRBJ2-1 . TRBV11-3 TRBD2 CASSSLADNEQFF TGTGCCAGCAGCAGTCTAGCGGACAATGAGCAGTTCTTC
TRBJ1-2 . TRBV2 . CASSPSDRTTF TGTGCCAGCAGTCCCAGCGACAGGACCACCTTC
TRBJ2-2 . TRBV2 TRBD2 CASISPAGTGELFF TGTGCCAGCATTTCCCCAGCGGGGACCGGGGAGCTGTTTTTT